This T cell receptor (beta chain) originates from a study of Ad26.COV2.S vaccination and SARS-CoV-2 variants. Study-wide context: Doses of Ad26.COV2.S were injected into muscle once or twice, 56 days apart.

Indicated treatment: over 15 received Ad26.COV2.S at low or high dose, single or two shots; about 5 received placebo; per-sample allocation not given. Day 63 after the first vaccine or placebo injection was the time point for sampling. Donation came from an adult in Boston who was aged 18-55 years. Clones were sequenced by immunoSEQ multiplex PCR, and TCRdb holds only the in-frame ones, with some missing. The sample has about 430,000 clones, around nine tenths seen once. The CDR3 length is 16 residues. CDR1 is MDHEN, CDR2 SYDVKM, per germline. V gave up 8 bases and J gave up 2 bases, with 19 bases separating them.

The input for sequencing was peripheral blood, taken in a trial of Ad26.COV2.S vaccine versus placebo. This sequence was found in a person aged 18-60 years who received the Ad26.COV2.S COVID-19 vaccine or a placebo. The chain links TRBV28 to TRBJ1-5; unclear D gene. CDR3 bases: TGTGCCAGCCATAATTTTGGGGATTGGGGCAATCAGCCCCAGCATTTT. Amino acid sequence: CASHNFGDWGNQPQHF.